This TCR beta chain was identified during a study of beta chain features in type 1 diabetes. Findings and limits, study-wide: The study found moderately but significantly shorter TCRB CDR3s in all four CD4+ subsets of Type 1 diabetes patients.

About this clone: The target antigen is unknown.

The authors reverse transcribed all of the isolated RNA, so sequencing captured expressed TCRB transcripts. Some clones are missing from TCRdb's copy, which holds only in-frame ones; the method was immunoSEQ multiplex PCR. The sample shows 200,000 to 250,000 clones, roughly 13% of them seen only once. V gave up 1 base and J gave up 5 bases, with 10 bases separating them. This CDR3 comprises 14 residues. From germline, CDR1 is SGHTA and CDR2 FQGNSA. V gene TRBV7-2 combines with J gene TRBJ2-3; D might be TRBD1 (5 bases). The specimen was naive CD4+ T cells from blood. The receptor comes from a man aged 25-40 years with type 1 diabetes. This CDR3 is CASSLDRSLDTQYF. The CDR3 DNA follows: TGTGCCAGCAGCTTAGACAGGTCCCTAGATACGCAGTATTTT.